These 22 T cell receptor beta chains came from one sample sequenced in a study of cytomegalovirus exposure and HLA in healthy donors. Both 60 Vbeta primers and 13 Jbeta primers went into the PCR. This table comes from immunoSEQ multiplex PCR, and its TCRdb copy is limited to in-frame clones, with some not included. Counted here are 150,000 to 200,000 clones, over 9.5% occurring once; the ten biggest clones make up about 7.8%. Sequenced sample: PBMCs. Source of these receptors: a man in his fifties or sixties in good health and CMV-seropositive.

J is TRBJ2-3 and V is TRBV6-6, with no clear D. V was pared by 5 bases and J by 0 bases, with 12 bases between. The CDR3 consists of 15 residues. CDR1 and CDR2 (germline): MNHNY, SVGAGI (reference sequence). The CDR3 spells CASSPSALSTDTQYF. The DNA of the CDR3 is TGTGCCAGCAGTCCGAGCGCCCTGAGCACAGATACGCAGTATTTT.

This clone was found a few times. V is TRBV5-1 and J is TRBJ2-7, with TRBD1 matching 7 bases. This CDR3 region has 13 residues. Germline V CDR1 and CDR2: SGHRS, YFSETQ. V was clipped by 3 bases and J by 5 bases; unmatched bases: 5. The CDR3 DNA sequence: TGCGCCAGCAGCTGTCCCCAGGGGGACGAGCAGTACGTC. It codes for CASSCPQGDEQYV.

This clone was seen only a few times. This sequence joins TRBV28 and TRBJ1-5; D ambiguous. V was pared by 2 bases and J by 2 bases, with 13 bases between. From germline, CDR1 is MDHEN and CDR2 SYDVKM. The CDR3 totals 16 residues. DNA of the CDR3: TGTGCCAGCAGTTTAGGGTCCGGGGTGGGCAATCAGCCCCAGCATTTT. Its protein is CASSLGSGVGNQPQHF. Together with reference TRBV28 and TRBJ1-5, the CDR3 gives the full variable domain: DVKVTQSSRYLVKRTGEKVFLECVQDMDHENMFWYRQDPGLGLRLIYFSYDVKMKEKGDIPEGYSVSREKKERFSLILESASTNQTSMYLCASSLGSGVGNQPQHFGDGTRLSIL.

In this sample, this clone turned up a few times. The CDR3 protein is CAWDLDSSYNSPLHF. CDR3 DNA: TGTGCCTGGGACCTGGACAGCTCCTATAATTCACCCCTCCACTTT. The chain employs TRBV30 and TRBJ1-6; perhaps TRBD1 as D (6 bases). Trimming left V 5 bases short and J 0 bases short, with 11 bases between. Germline lookup yields CDR1 GTSNPN and CDR2 SVGIG (reference sequence). This CDR3 is 15 amino acids long.

The chain uses TRBV5-6 and TRBJ2-7; TRBD2 might be the D (6 bases). Germline assignment: CDR1 SGHDT and CDR2 YYEEEE. V shed 7 bases and J shed 5 bases, with 19 bases lying between them. The CDR3 is made up of 14 amino acids. This CDR3 reads CASLAGPGEHEQYF. For the CDR3, the DNA is TGTGCCAGCCTAGCAGGCCCGGGAGAACACGAGCAGTACTTC.

There are many counts of this clone. This rearrangement joins TRBV19 to TRBJ2-5; tentatively, D is TRBD2 (5 bases). The CDR3 runs 15 residues. Germline lookup yields CDR1 LNHDA and CDR2 SQIVND (reference sequence). V gave up 5 bases and J gave up 5 bases, with 18 bases separating them. CDR3 nucleotides: TGTGCCAGTAGTGCTTCCCGAGGGCTGAGGGAGACCCAGTACTTC. As protein: CASSASRGLRETQYF.

The chain recombines TRBV20-1 with TRBJ1-2; no reliable D call. CDR1 DFQATT and CDR2 SNEGSKA come from the germline V gene (reference sequence). Trimming removed 3 bases at V and 6 bases at J, with 5 bases between. The CDR3 consists of 10 residues. The CDR3 sequence is CSARADGYTF. The CDR3, as DNA: TGCAGTGCTAGGGCCGATGGCTACACCTTC.

V usage is TRBV7-2 and J usage is TRBJ2-1; TRBD2 aligns across 11 bases. J gave up 4 bases and V 5 bases, and 7 bases lay outside the gene matches. The CDR3 has 16 amino acids. Germline-derived CDR1 and CDR2 are SGHTA and FQGNSA. In nucleotides, the CDR3 is TGTGCCAGCAGCACTCCGGGACTAGCGGTGTACAATGAGCAGTTCTTC. Translated: CASSTPGLAVYNEQFF.

The chain has TRBV5-4 and TRBJ2-7, with 7 positions matching TRBD2. Germline assignment: CDR1 SGHNT and CDR2 YYREEE (reference sequence). V dropped 4 bases and J dropped 1; count of bases not matched to a gene: 8. The CDR3 totals 15 residues. CDR3 DNA: TGTGCCAGCAGCCCCCAGGGAGGGAATTCCTACGAGCAGTACTTC. Protein product: CASSPQGGNSYEQYF.

The rearrangement joins TRBV25-1 to TRBJ1-4, with 10 positions matching TRBD1. The CDR3 loop spans 15 amino acids. Germline assignment: CDR1 MGHDK and CDR2 SYGVNS. The V and J ends lost 2 bases and 5 bases, in that order; junction bases with no gene match: 2. CDR3 DNA: TGTGCCAGCAGTGAAGTGGGACAGGGGAATGAAAAACTGTTTTTT. Amino acids: CASSEVGQGNEKLFF.

The chain links TRBV10-3 to TRBJ2-5; perhaps TRBD1 as D (6 bases). This CDR3 spans 16 amino acids. The V gene lost 7 bases and the J gene lost 2 bases, with 20 bases spanning the gap. Germline CDR1 and CDR2: ENHRY and SYGVKD. In nucleotides, the CDR3 is TGTGCCATCAATCGAGGGGGAGTTGGGGATCAAGAGACCCAGTACTTC. Encoded protein: CAINRGGVGDQETQYF.

This clone was counted a few times. This chain uses TRBV19 with TRBJ2-2; D not resolved. Trimming took 0 bases from V and 9 from J, leaving 8 bases between them. The CDR3 totals 13 residues. Germline-derived CDR1 and CDR2 are LNHDA and SQIVND (reference sequence). The CDR3 sequence is CASSIDRGRELFF. The CDR3 DNA is TGTGCCAGTAGTATAGATCGAGGCAGGGAGCTGTTTTTT. Complete variable domain (other parts from reference TRBV19 and TRBJ2-2): DGGITQSPKYLFRKEGQNVTLSCEQNLNHDAMYWYRQDPGQGLRLIYYSQIVNDFQKGDIAEGYSVSREKKESFPLTVTSAQKNPTAFYLCASSIDRGRELFFGEGSRLTVL.

The chain has TRBV11-3 and TRBJ2-1; 9 nucleotides agree with TRBD2. This CDR3 has 17 residues. Unmatched junction bases numbered 10, after V lost 5 bases and J lost 2 bases. Germline V gene data show CDR1 as SGHNT and CDR2 as YENEEA. The CDR3, as DNA: TGTGCCAGCAGCGGTATTGGCGGGGGGGCTACCTACAATGAGCAGTTCTTC. Amino acids: CASSGIGGGATYNEQFF.

V is TRBV9 and J is TRBJ1-4; 12 positions agree with TRBD1. This CDR3 spans 15 amino acids. V shed 2 bases and J 12 bases; nucleotides not matched to a gene: 8. The V gene's germline CDR1 is SGDLS and CDR2 YYNGEE. The CDR3 region has the DNA TGTGCCAGCAGCGTCATCGGGACAGGGGGCGCGGAACTGTTTTTT. Translation gives CASSVIGTGGAELFF. The full variable domain, with the rest looked up from reference TRBV9 and TRBJ1-4, is DSGVTQTPKHLITATGQRVTLRCSPRSGDLSVYWYQQSLDQGLQFLIQYYNGEERAKGNILERFSAQQFPDLHSELNLSSLELGDSALYFCASSVIGTGGAELFFGSGTQLSVL.

This clone appeared a few times. This chain connects TRBV10-3 to TRBJ1-2; D not resolved. This CDR3 contains 15 residues. Germline V lookup: CDR1 ENHRY, CDR2 SYGVKD. V dropped 0 bases and J dropped 0 bases, with 8 bases sitting between them. CDR3 amino acids: CAISESRPANYGYTF. Here the CDR3 DNA reads TGTGCCATCAGTGAGTCGAGGCCAGCTAACTATGGCTACACCTTC.

This clone has only a few counts. The V call is TRBV21-1, the J call TRBJ2-7; the D call of TRBD1 is as the table states it, not checked on the DNA. TRBV21-1 is a listed pseudogene. CDR3 length equals 13 residues. The CDR3 DNA sequence: TGTGCCAGCAGCAAATTACTGGGGCCGAAGCAGTACGTC. This translates into CASSKLLGPKQYV.

This clone was picked up a small number of times. The chain uses TRBV5-4 and TRBJ2-1; 9 nucleotides agree with TRBD1. The ends lost 4 bases at V and 0 bases at J; junction bases unmatched: 2. This CDR3 has 15 residues. The germline V gene has CDR1 SGHNT and CDR2 YYREEE (reference sequence). CDR3 nucleotides: TGTGCCAGCAGCCCGGACAGGGGCTCCTACAATGAGCAGTTCTTC. Translation: CASSPDRGSYNEQFF. Full variable domain (outside the CDR3, taken from reference TRBV5-4 and TRBJ2-1): ETGVTQSPTHLIKTRGQQVTLRCSSQSGHNTVSWYQQALGQGPQFIFQYYREEENGRGNFPPRFSGLQFPNYSSELNVNALELDDSALYLCASSPDRGSYNEQFFGPGTRLTVL.

This rearrangement joins TRBV4-2 to TRBJ1-1; 7 nucleotides agree with TRBD1. The CDR3 loop spans 15 amino acids. J lost 8 bases, V lost 4 bases, and 13 bases had no gene match. The germline CDR1 and CDR2 sequences are LGHNA and YNFKEQ. As DNA, the CDR3 is TGTGCCAGCAGCCCATATGGATCAGGACAGGCGGAAGCTTTCTTT. Translated, it gives CASSPYGSGQAEAFF.

The chain joins TRBV30 to TRBJ2-7; TRBD2 aligns across 11 bases. The CDR3 is made up of 13 amino acids. CDR1 is GTSNPN and CDR2 is SVGIG in the germline V gene (reference sequence). Germline trimming cut 8 bases from V and 4 bases from J; bases unmatched to any gene: 7. CDR3 in DNA: TGTGCCGGGGGGGGGACTAGCGGATACGAGCAGTACTTC. This codes for CAGGGTSGYEQYF. The full variable domain, in which reference TRBV30 and TRBJ2-7 provide the parts outside the CDR3, is SQTIHQWPATLVQPVGSPLSLECTVEGTSNPNLYWYRQAAGRGLQLLFYSVGIGQISSEVPQNLSASRPQDRQFILSSKKLLLSDSGFYLCAGGGTSGYEQYFGPGTRLTVT.

This clone came up a few times. The chain carries TRBV13 and TRBJ2-3, with 7 bases identical to TRBD1. The V and J ends lost 5 bases and 2 bases, in that order; junction bases with no gene match: 7. The CDR3 spans 15 residues. Germline V lookup: CDR1 PRHDT, CDR2 FYEKMQ (reference sequence). Here the CDR3 DNA reads TGTGCCAGCAGCGGCCGGGACAGTTACACAGATACGCAGTATTTT. Translating it yields CASSGRDSYTDTQYF.

There are a few counts of this clone. Other DNA sequences in the same sample also yield this CDR3. This CDR3 is CASSLGGRNTEAFF. The CDR3 DNA reads as TGTGCCAGCAGTTTGGGGGGGAGGAACACTGAAGCTTTCTTT. The rearrangement uses TRBV27 and TRBJ1-1, with a weak D call TRBD1 (5 bases). V was shortened by 3 bases and J by 1 base, with 9 bases between the two germline ends. The CDR3 runs 14 residues. Germline values: CDR1 MNHEY, CDR2 SMNVEV (reference sequence).

The chain carries TRBV5-1 and TRBJ1-6, with 7 positions matching TRBD1. After removal of 4 bases from V and 6 bases from J, the junction contained 4 bases not matched to a gene. The CDR3 covers 14 residues. In germline, CDR1 is SGHRS, CDR2 YFSETQ. CDR3 sequence reads: CASSPGTVNSPLHF. CDR3 DNA sequence: TGCGCCAGCAGCCCGGGGACAGTTAATTCACCCCTCCACTTT.